This TCR beta chain was sequenced for a study of cytotoxic CD8 clonotypes in ibrutinib-treated CLL (dated by TCRdb to the early 2020s). For the study in its entirety: The cohort included around 15 treatment-naive and around 10 relapsed/refractory patients; approximately 17 were IGHV unmutated. Partial responses were observed in roughly 24 patients and complete responses in 2; after a median follow-up of roughly 72 months, remission was maintained in 15 or so patients and progression was observed in approximately twelve. Cryopreserved peripheral blood mononuclear cells were obtained before treatment, at response, and at either sustained remission or disease progression. Response samples were obtained after a median of around 11 months of treatment, with a range of about 6 to 36 months. Every remission and progressive disease sample was obtained while ibrutinib was still being received by the patients. Longitudinal samples were available for about 30% of the roughly 90 trial participants. An average of 255,043 productive templates and approximately 90,000 productive rearrangements was obtained per sample. Study-level results and caveats: Sampling times were not matched between sustained-remission and progressing patients, and lymph node repertoires were not studied. Public clonotypes were found to be uncommon and were observed to contract or remain stable during treatment; the increase in clonality was shown to reflect expansion of private clonotypes at ibrutinib response. At ibrutinib response clonality went up, during sustained remission it held steady, and at progression it dropped back toward baseline. Baseline clonality exceeded that of age-matched healthy donors and correlated strongly with circulating CD8+ T-cell counts.

Turning to this clone: The antigen it binds to is not known. No quality values exist for individual bases; no much larger clone is one base distant.

Each clonotype received, on average, around 10x coverage in deep resolution sequencing performed on a MiSeq, where the target depth lay between 1 in 1 million and 1 in 200,000 T cells. TCR beta libraries were generated with the immunoSEQ hsTCRB Kit. In the source study's methods: The data were analyzed with ImmunoSEQ Analyzer and ImmunoSEQ Data Assistant, and V, D and J gene assignments followed IMGT definitions. Clonality, which ranges from 0 to 1, was calculated by subtracting the normalized Shannon entropy of productive rearrangement frequencies from one. Only overrepresented clonotypes making up at least 0.05% of each patient's repertoire were included in the public clonotype analysis. Approximately 13 age-matched healthy donor repertoires from immuneACCESS served as clonality controls. TCRdb provides this immuneACCESS table in a form limited to in-frame rearrangements. Some clones are lacking; in checked studies, under half of them reflect an unresolved V gene, and why the rest are absent is not known. V and J calls and clone size are those listed in that table; D and trimming were worked out from the DNA. The table for this sample lists roughly 250,000 clones; roughly 70% of them were counted only once. In total, the top ten clones hold approximately 15% of the sample.

Taken from cysteine to phenylalanine, the CDR3 has 15 residues. Of the read, only the CDR3 DNA is kept; its 45 bases are in frame from base 1. The germline V gene gives CDR1 as SGHTA and CDR2 as FQGTGA. V loses 2 bases at its end and J loses 6 bases; junction bases beyond the gene matches: 7. In light of the paper, this sample's time point label describes: roughly 2 years on ibrutinib. Approximately 2 micrograms of genomic DNA were extracted from cryopreserved PBMCs for TCR beta library preparation. High-throughput TCR beta sequencing was performed on longitudinal blood samples from CLL patients receiving ibrutinib monotherapy. The patients took part in an open-label, single-center phase 2 trial of ibrutinib monotherapy.

Sequenced material: PBMCs, taken after 24 months of ibrutinib treatment. The chain uses TRBV7-3 and TRBJ2-3, with TRBD2 matching 8 junction bases. The receptor's source is a human donor with chronic lymphocytic leukemia. In nucleotide form, the sequence is TGTGCCAGCAGCTTAGGTAGCGGGATTCGGGATACGCAGTATTTT. It translates to CASSLGSGIRDTQYF. Reference TRBV7-3 and TRBJ2-3 genes cover what lies past the CDR3, so the full variable domain is GAGVSQTPSNKVTEKGKYVELRCDPISGHTALYWYRQSLGQGPEFLIYFQGTGAADDSGLPNDRFFAVRPEGSVSTLKIQRTERGDSAVYLCASSLGSGIRDTQYFGPGTRLTVL.